Given below is one TCR beta chain in context. Using immunoSEQ multiplex PCR, the repertoire was profiled, and TCRdb retains in-frame clones only, with some absent. The data contain roughly 130,000 clones, approximately 89% of them singletons. The CDR3 length is 13 residues. With 6 bases removed from V and 4 bases from J, the gap between germline ends came to 13 bases. Germline lookup yields CDR1 SGHNT and CDR2 YYREEE (reference sequence). The source of the sample is a study of control samples from healthy donors and cancer patients. The receptor's source is a man between 18 and 29 years old in good health. The sample was blood. The V gene is TRBV5-4, the J gene TRBJ1-1, with D perhaps TRBD1 (5 bases). The CDR3 coding sequence is TGTGCCAGCATGGCTGGGGGAGGCACTGAAGCTTTCTTT. Protein product: CASMAGGGTEAFF.